What follows are 5 T cell receptor beta chains derived from one specimen sequenced in a study of T cells in Graves' hyperthyroidism and ophthalmopathy (dated by TCRdb to the late 2010s). Library method: multiplex PCR. The sequencer listed for this sample is Illumina HiSeq 2000. The TCR beta CDR3 regions were amplified from RNA transcripts. The TCR CDR3 was subjected to a first round of RT-PCR using the HTBI primer set and the Qiagen OneStep RT-PCR kit. The public reads were reprocessed in TCRdb via fastp at Q25 and MiXCR, keeping in-frame beta chains. Each entry is one CDR3 protein sequence, shown with its most common DNA and genes. In this sample the table shows under 650,000 distinct CDR3 sequences, 15% to 20% of which occur a single time. The leading ten clones occupy 3.8% of the sample. Sequenced sample: blood. The receptors stem from a young woman with Graves' hyperthyroidism.

The chain has TRBV5-1 and TRBJ1-2; 9 nucleotides agree with TRBD1. Germline V gives CDR1 SGHRS, CDR2 YFSETQ. The CDR3 spans 15 residues. V shed 4 bases, J shed 8 bases, and the junction held 12 bases outside the gene matches. CDR3 residues: CASSPDPGQGGGYTF. Written as DNA, the CDR3 is TGCGCCAGCAGCCCAGACCCGGGACAGGGCGGCGGCTACACCTTC.

There are many counts of this clonotype. The chain joins TRBV5-1 to TRBJ2-2, with 8 bases that match TRBD1. CDR1 SGHRS and CDR2 YFSETQ come from the germline V gene. The trim removed 0 bases at V and 3 bases at J, leaving 7 bases unmatched. CDR3 length: 17 residues. Written as DNA, the CDR3 is TGCGCCAGCAGCTTGGCAGCTCAGGGGGCCGACACCGGGGAGCTGTTTTTT. It yields the protein CASSLAAQGADTGELFF.

This clonotype was seen at least ten times. This chain joins TRBV7-2 and TRBJ1-4, with no clear D. The CDR3 runs 15 residues. From germline, CDR1 is SGHTA and CDR2 FQGNSA. Trimming stripped 3 bases from V and 0 bases from J, with 8 bases between. The CDR3 sequence: CASSFLQPTNEKLFF. DNA for the CDR3: TGTGCCAGCAGCTTCCTACAGCCAACTAATGAAAAACTGTTTTTT.

This clonotype was recorded at least ten times. This chain links TRBV12-3 or TRBV12-4 with TRBJ2-1; 10 positions match TRBD1. The CDR3 sequence is 15 residues long. The V segment lost 0 bases and the J segment 5 bases; nucleotides outside the gene matches: 1. The CDR3 DNA follows: TGTGCCAGCAGTTTAGCGGGGACAGGGGACAATGAGCAGTTCTTC. Protein sequence: CASSLAGTGDNEQFF.

This clonotype came up many times. The chain is built from TRBV19 and TRBJ1-1; no definite D call. The CDR3 is 13 amino acids. V lost 8 bases and J 0 bases, leaving 10 bases between the germline ends. The germline CDR1 and CDR2 sequences are LNHDA and SQIVND (reference sequence). The CDR3 DNA sequence: TGTGCCAGTTATCGGCAAGTGAACACTGAAGCTTTCTTT. This sequence encodes CASYRQVNTEAFF.